The T cell receptor beta chain under discussion was sequenced for a study of shared clonotypes between healthy human individuals. With regard to this clone: What it binds is not known.

CD8 cells classed as naive were CD45RO-negative and positively selected for CCR7, excluding terminally differentiated effector memory CD45RA+ cells. Measured with immunoSEQ multiplex PCR; TCRdb has only the in-frame clones, and not every one. The top ten clones hold over 0.1% of a sample with hundreds of thousands of clones, about 95% of them seen once. Overall study findings and caveats: Clonotype sharing among donors, it was expected, would be affected by sequencing depth. For naive CD4 cells, 5% to 6.5% of clonotypes were shared across a few donors.

With 6 bases removed from V and 6 bases from J, the gap between germline ends came to 5 bases. This CDR3 contains 11 residues. Germline CDR1 MNHEY, CDR2 SVGAGI. Specimen: naive CD8+ T cells sorted from blood. The origin of this receptor is a woman aged 25 to 39 in good health. The chain joins TRBV6-5 to TRBJ2-2; D is unresolved. CDR3 amino acids: CASRTSGELFF. CDR3 sequence (DNA): TGTGCCAGCAGAACCTCCGGGGAGCTGTTTTTT.